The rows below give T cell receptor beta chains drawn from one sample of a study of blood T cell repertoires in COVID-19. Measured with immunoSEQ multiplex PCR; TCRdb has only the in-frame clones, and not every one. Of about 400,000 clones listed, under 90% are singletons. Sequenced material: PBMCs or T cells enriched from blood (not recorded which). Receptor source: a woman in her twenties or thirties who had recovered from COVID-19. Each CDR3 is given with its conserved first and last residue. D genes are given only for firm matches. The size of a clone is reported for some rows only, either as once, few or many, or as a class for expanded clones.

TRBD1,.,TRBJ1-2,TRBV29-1,CSVEDLWGTGSRTVRGGYTF,TGCAGCGTTGAAGATCTTTGGGGGACAGGGAGCCGAACCGTACGGGGTGGCTACACCTTC
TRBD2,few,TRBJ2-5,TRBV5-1,CASRSSGAQETQYF,TGCGCCAGCAGGTCTAGCGGAGCCCAAGAGACCCAGTACTTC
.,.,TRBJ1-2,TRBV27,CASSLNGRANYGYTF,TGTGCCAGCAGCCTCAATGGGAGGGCTAACTATGGCTACACCTTC
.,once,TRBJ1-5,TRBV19,CARPRPRGNQPQHF,TGTGCCAGACCCCGGCCGCGGGGCAATCAGCCCCAGCATTTT
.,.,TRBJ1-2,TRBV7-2,CASSPRTATTNYGYTF,TGTGCCAGCAGCCCGCGGACAGCTACCACCAACTATGGCTACACCTTC
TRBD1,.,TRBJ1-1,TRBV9,CASSVLDRIETEAFF,TGTGCCAGCAGCGTACTGGACAGGATCGAGACTGAAGCTTTCTTT
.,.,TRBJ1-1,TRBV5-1,CASSLAKQVPMNTEAFF,TGCGCCAGCAGCTTGGCCAAGCAGGTCCCCATGAACACTGAAGCTTTCTTT
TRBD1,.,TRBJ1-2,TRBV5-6,CASSLRTGDGYTF,TGTGCCAGCAGCTTGAGGACAGGGGATGGCTACACCTTC
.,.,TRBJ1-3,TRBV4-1,CASSQIRDFGHGNTIYF,TGCGCCAGCAGCCAAATCCGGGACTTTGGTCATGGAAACACCATATATTTT
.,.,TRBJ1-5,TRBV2,CASSEATVSNQPQHF,TGTGCCAGCAGTGAAGCCACTGTTAGCAATCAGCCCCAGCATTTT
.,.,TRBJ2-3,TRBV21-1,CALQETGGSTDTQYF,TGTGCCCTACAGGAAACGGGGGGGAGCACAGATACGCAGTATTTT
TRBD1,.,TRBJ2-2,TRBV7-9,CASSLLVETGMGTGELFF,TGTGCCAGCAGCTTATTGGTTGAGACAGGGATGGGCACCGGGGAGCTGTTTTTT
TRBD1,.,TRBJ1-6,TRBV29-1,CSVRKDRGNSPLHF,TGCAGCGTGAGAAAGGACAGGGGGAATTCACCCCTCCACTTT
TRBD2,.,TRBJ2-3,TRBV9,CASSAGTSGGDTQYF,TGTGCCAGCAGCGCCGGGACTAGCGGGGGAGATACGCAGTATTTT
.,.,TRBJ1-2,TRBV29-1,CSVVSANYGYTF,TGCAGCGTTGTGAGTGCTAACTATGGCTACACCTTC
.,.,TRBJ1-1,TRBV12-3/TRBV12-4,CASSLGVTEAFF,TGTGCCAGCAGTCTTGGAGTAACTGAAGCTTTCTTT
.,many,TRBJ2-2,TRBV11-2,CASSRRGDTANTGELFF,TGTGCCAGCAGCCGACGGGGAGACACTGCCAACACCGGGGAGCTGTTTTTT
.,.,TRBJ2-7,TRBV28,CASWVGGASYEQYF,TGTGCCAGCTGGGTGGGCGGGGCCTCCTACGAGCAGTACTTC
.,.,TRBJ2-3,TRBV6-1,CASSEGPQFADTQYF,TGTGCCAGCAGCGAAGGTCCCCAGTTTGCAGATACGCAGTATTTT
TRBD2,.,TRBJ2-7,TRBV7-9,CASSSTSGGPGEQYF,TGTGCCAGCAGCTCGACTAGCGGGGGACCGGGTGAGCAGTACTTC
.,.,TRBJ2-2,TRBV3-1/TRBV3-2,CASSPDTYTGELFF,TGTGCCAGCAGCCCGGACACATACACCGGGGAGCTGTTTTTT
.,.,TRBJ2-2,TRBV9,CASSVGADPNTGELFF,TGTGCCAGCAGCGTAGGAGCGGACCCGAACACCGGGGAGCTGTTTTTT
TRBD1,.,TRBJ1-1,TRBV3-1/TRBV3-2,CASSQGQRAFF,TGTGCCAGCAGCCAGGGACAGCGGGCTTTCTTT
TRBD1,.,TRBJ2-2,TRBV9,CASSSGGTGELFF,TGTGCCAGCAGCTCAGGGGGCACCGGGGAGCTGTTTTTT
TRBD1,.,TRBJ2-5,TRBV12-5,CASGSLGTAGETQYF,TGTGCTAGTGGTAGCCTCGGGACAGCCGGGGAGACCCAGTACTTC
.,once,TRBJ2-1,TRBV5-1,CASSPGLINEQFF,TGCGCCAGCAGCCCCGGACTGATCAATGAGCAGTTCTTC
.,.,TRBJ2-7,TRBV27,CASRTLRGSWEQYF,TGTGCCAGCAGGACTCTAAGGGGTAGTTGGGAGCAGTACTTC
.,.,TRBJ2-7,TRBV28,CASSYRDIDEQYF,TGTGCCAGCAGTTACCGGGACATAGACGAGCAGTACTTC
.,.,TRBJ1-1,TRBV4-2,CASSRWEADTEAFF,TGTGCCAGCAGCCGTTGGGAGGCGGACACTGAAGCTTTCTTT